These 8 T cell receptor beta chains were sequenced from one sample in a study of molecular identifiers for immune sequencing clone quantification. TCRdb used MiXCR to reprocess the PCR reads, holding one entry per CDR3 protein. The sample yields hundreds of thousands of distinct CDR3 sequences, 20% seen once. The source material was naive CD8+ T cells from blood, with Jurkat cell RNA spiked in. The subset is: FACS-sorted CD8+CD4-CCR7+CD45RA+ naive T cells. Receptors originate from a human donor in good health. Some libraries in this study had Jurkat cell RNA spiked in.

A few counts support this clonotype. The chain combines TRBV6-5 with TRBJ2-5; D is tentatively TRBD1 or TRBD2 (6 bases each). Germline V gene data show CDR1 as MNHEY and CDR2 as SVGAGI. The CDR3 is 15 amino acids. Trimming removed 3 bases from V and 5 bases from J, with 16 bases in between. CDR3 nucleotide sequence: TGTGCCAGCAGTTATTTAGGAGGGGGGACTGAGACCCAGTACTTC. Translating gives CASSYLGGGTETQYF.

CDR3 coding DNA: TGTGCCAGCAGTCCAAAGCGGGGGGGCCTTACAGATACGCAGTATTTT. It translates to CASSPKRGGLTDTQYF. This chain links TRBV6-2 or TRBV6-3 with TRBJ2-3; 10 bases fit TRBD2. This CDR3 is 16 amino acids long. With V trimmed by 5 bases and J by 3 bases, 8 bases remained unmatched. The V gene's germline CDR1 is MNHEY and CDR2 SVGEGT.

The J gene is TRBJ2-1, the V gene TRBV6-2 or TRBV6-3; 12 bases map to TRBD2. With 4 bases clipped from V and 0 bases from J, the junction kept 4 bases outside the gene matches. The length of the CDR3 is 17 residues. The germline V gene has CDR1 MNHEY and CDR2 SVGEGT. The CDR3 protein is CASSSLAGGLSYNEQFF. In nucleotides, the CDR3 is TGTGCCAGCAGTTCACTAGCGGGGGGACTCTCCTACAATGAGCAGTTCTTC.

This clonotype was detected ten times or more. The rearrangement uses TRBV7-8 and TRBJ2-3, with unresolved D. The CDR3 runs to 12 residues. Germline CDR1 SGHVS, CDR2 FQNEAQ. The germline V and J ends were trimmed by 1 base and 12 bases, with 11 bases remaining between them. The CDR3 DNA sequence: TGTGCCAGCAGCTTAGAAGGGCTTCACCAGTATTTT. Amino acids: CASSLEGLHQYF.

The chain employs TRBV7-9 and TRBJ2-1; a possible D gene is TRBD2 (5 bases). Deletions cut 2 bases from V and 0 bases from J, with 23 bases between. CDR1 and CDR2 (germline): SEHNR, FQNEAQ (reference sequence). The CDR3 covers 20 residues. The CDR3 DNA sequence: TGTGCCAGCAGCTTACCAGGATTGGTGAAGGGAGAGAGCTCCTACAATGAGCAGTTCTTC. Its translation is CASSLPGLVKGESSYNEQFF.

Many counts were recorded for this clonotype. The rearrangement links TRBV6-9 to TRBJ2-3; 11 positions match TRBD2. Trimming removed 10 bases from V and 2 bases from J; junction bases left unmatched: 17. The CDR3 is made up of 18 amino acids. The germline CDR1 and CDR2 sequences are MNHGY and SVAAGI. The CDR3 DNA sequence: TGTGCCACCCAACCCCTTCTTCCGACTAGCGGGGACACAGATACGCAGTATTTT. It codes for CATQPLLPTSGDTDTQYF.

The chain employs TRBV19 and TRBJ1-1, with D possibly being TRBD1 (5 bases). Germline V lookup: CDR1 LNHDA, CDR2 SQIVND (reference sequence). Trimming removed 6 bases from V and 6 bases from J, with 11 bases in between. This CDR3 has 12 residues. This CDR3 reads CASRIGAAEAFF. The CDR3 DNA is TGTGCCAGTAGGATTGGGGCTGCTGAAGCTTTCTTT.

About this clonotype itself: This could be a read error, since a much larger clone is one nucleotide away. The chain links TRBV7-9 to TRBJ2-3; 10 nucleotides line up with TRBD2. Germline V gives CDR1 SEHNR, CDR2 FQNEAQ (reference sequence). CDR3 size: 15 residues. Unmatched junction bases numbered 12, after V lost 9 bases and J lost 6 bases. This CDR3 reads CARSDPGLASDTQYF. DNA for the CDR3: TGTGCCAGAAGCGATCCGGGACTAGCGTCCGATACGCAGTATTTT.